The source of this T cell receptor beta chain is a study of early T cells in non-severe SARS-CoV-2 infection (dated by TCRdb to the early 2020s). Describing the broader study: Because TCR sequencing was done on bulk RNA from unsorted whole blood, the alpha and beta chains could not be paired.

The library relied on 5' RACE. The sequencing machine was a NextSeq 500. In the TCR library protocol, unique molecular identifiers were attached to individual cDNA molecules to correct for PCR bias and sequencing error. Sequencing covered both TCR alpha and beta chains, and within each sample the abundances of alpha and beta sequences were tightly co-correlated. Under the source paper's analysis protocol: V gene, J gene and CDR3 annotation of TCR sequences was performed with Decombinator V4. Expanded TCRs were defined as changing significantly between any two time points under a Poisson model with p below 0.0001. TCR abundances were normalised to the total number of TCRs sequenced per sample and were expressed as counts per million. TRAV1-2 paired with TRAJ12, TRAJ20 or TRAJ33 defined MAIT TCRs, while TRAV10 paired with TRAJ18 defined iNKT TCRs. A search of VDJdb, accessed on 1 November 2021, was run for TCRs annotated to CMV, EBV and SARS-CoV-2, with TCRs annotated for multiple antigens excluded. In TCRdb, the public reads were trimmed at Q25 with fastp and aligned with MiXCR, with productive beta chains retained. Every distinct CDR3 protein forms one entry, paired with its most common genes and DNA. Here the V and J calls rest on TCRdb's processing, not on the authors' analysis. The sample table lists under 85,000 distinct CDR3 sequences, approximately 12% of them with a count of one. Of the sample, less than 20% is held by the ten largest clones.

What the study reported, not specific to this receptor: VDJdb matching was skewed toward anti-spike CD8 responses and likely underestimated virus-specific expansions by missing private and CD4 specificities.

V is pruned by 7 bases and J by 5 bases, leaving 7 bases of the junction without a gene match. The CDR3 measures 15 amino acids from cysteine to phenylalanine. The retained sequence is limited to the CDR3, 45 bases, with the frame set at the first base. CDR1 MNHEY and CDR2 SMNVEV are derived from the germline V gene (reference sequence). This was a case-control study nested in a cohort of healthcare workers in London, UK, who had nasopharyngeal swab PCR tests and blood samples taken every week. Healthcare workers were recruited between 23 and 31 March 2020, during the week of the UK lockdown, and were followed weekly for up to roughly 16 weeks. This clonotype has only a few counts. The antigen it binds to is not known. Within one base of it there is no much larger clone, and no base qualities were kept.

Source: whole blood, taken at baseline. The receptor chain draws on TRBV27 and TRBJ2-1; 11 bases in between match TRBD2. The sequence derives from an adult who was a healthcare worker with PCR-confirmed SARS-CoV-2 infection or an uninfected control (not recorded which). The donor label of this sample is uncertain. The CDR3 reads CASTNGGLADNEQFF. The nucleotides are TGTGCCAGCACCAACGGGGGACTAGCGGACAATGAGCAGTTCTTC.